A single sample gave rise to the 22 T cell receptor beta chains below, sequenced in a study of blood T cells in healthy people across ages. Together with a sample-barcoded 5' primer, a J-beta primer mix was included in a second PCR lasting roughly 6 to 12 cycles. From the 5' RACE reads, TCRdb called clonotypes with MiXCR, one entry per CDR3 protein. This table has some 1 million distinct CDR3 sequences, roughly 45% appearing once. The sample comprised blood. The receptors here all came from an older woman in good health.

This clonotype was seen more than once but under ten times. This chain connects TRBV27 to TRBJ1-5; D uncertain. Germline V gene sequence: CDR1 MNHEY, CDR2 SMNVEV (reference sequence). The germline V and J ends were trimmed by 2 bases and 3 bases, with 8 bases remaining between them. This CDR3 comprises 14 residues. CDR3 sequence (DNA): TGTGCCAGCAGTTTACGGGTTCACAATCAGCCCCAGCATTTT. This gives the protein CASSLRVHNQPQHF.

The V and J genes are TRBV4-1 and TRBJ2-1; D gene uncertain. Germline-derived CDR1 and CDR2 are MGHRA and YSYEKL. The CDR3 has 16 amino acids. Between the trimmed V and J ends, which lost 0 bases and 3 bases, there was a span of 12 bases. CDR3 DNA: TGCGCCAGCAGCCAAGATCCGCAGGCTATCTACAATGAGCAGTTCTTC. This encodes CASSQDPQAIYNEQFF.

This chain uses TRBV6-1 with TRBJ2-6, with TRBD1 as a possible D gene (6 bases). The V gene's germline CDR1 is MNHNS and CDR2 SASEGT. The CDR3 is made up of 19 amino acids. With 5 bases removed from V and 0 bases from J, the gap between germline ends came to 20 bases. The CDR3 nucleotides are TGTGCCAGCAGTCCCCTCTTGAGCAGGGGTAGCTCTGGGGCCAACGTCCTGACTTTC. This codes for CASSPLLSRGSSGANVLTF.

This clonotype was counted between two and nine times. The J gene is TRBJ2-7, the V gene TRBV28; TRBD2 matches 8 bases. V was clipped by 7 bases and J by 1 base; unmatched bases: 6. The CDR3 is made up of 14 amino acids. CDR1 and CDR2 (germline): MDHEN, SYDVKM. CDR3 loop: CASITGGGSYEQYF. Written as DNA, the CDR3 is TGTGCCAGCATCACCGGGGGGGGTTCCTACGAGCAGTACTTC.

As DNA, the CDR3 is TGTGCCATCAGTGAGACTAGCGGGAGAGCCTACGAGCAGTACTTC. Translating gives CAISETSGRAYEQYF. The chain links TRBV10-3 to TRBJ2-7; 11 bases are a match to TRBD2. The CDR3 sequence is 15 residues long. Trimming removed 2 bases from V and 2 bases from J; junction bases left unmatched: 2. The germline V gene encodes CDR1 ENHRY and CDR2 SYGVKD.

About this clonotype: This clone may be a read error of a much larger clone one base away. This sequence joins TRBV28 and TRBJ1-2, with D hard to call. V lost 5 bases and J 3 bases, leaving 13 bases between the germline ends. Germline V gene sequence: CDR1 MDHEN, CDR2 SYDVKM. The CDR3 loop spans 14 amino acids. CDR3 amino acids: CASSTPREDYGYTF. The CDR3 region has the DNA TGTGCCAGCAGTACGCCGAGAGAAGACTATGGCTACACCTTC.

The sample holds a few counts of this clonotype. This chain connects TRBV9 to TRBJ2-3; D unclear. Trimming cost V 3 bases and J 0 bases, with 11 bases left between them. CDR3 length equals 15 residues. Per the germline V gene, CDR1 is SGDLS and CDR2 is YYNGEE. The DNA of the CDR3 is TGTGCCAGCAGCGCACCCCCGACTAGCACAGATACGCAGTATTTT. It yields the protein CASSAPPTSTDTQYF.

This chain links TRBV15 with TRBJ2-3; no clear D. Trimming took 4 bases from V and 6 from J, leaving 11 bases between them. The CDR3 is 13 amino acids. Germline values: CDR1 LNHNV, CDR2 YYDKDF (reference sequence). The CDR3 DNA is TGTGCCACCAGCACCCAACGTGGGGATACGCAGTATTTT. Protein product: CATSTQRGDTQYF.

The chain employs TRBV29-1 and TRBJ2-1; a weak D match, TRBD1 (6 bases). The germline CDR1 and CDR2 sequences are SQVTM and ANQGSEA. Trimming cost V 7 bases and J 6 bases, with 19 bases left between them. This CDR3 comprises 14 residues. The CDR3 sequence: CSAPRGESINEQFF. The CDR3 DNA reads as TGCAGCGCACCCAGGGGCGAGTCGATCAATGAGCAGTTCTTC.

CDR3 residues: CAITSGGDSRWTQYF. Here the CDR3 DNA reads TGTGCCATCACTTCGGGGGGGGACTCCCGTTGGACCCAGTACTTC. The chain is built from TRBV10-3 and TRBJ2-4; 8 positions match TRBD2. The closer fit of TRBJ2-5 to the DNA end suggests the J call may be wrong. The CDR3 is made up of 15 amino acids. The germline gives CDR1 ENHRY, CDR2 SYGVKD.

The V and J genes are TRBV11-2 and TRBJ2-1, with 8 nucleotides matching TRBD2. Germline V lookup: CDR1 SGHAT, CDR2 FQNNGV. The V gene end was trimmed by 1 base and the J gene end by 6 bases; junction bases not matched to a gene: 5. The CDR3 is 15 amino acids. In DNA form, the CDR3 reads TGTGCCAGCAGCTTAGGCCGGACTAGCTCCAATGAGCAGTTCTTC. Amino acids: CASSLGRTSSNEQFF.

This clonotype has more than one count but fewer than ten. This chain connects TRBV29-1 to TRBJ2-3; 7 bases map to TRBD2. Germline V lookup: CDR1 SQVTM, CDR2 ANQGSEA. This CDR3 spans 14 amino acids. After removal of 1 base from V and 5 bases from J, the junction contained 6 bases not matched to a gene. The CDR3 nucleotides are TGCAGCGTTGAAGCGGGAGGAGATGGAGATACGCAGTATTTT. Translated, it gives CSVEAGGDGDTQYF.

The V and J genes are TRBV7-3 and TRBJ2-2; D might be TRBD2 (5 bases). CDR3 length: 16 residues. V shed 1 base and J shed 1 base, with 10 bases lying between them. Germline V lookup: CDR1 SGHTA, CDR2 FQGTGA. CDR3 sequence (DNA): TGTGCCAGCAGCTTAATGGCTAGCCAGAACACCGGGGAGCTGTTTTTT. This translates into CASSLMASQNTGELFF.

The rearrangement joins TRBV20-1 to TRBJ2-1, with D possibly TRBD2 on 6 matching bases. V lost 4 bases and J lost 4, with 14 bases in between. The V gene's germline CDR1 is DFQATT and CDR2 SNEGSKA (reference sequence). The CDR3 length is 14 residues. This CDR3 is CSAKERATYNEQFF. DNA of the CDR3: TGCAGTGCTAAAGAGCGGGCTACTTACAATGAGCAGTTCTTC.

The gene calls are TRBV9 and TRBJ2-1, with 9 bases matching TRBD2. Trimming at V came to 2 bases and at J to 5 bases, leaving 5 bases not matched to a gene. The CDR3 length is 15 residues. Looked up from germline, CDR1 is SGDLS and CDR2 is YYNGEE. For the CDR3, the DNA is TGTGCCAGCAGCGTCGGACTAGCGCCTAACAATGAGCAGTTCTTC. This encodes CASSVGLAPNNEQFF.

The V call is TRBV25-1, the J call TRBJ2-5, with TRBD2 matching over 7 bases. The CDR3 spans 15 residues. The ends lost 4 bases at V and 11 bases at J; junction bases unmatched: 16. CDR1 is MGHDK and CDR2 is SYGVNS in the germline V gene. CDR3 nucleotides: TGTGCCAGCAGTGCCGAGCGGGAATCGAGAAATGAGCAGTACTTC. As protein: CASSAERESRNEQYF.

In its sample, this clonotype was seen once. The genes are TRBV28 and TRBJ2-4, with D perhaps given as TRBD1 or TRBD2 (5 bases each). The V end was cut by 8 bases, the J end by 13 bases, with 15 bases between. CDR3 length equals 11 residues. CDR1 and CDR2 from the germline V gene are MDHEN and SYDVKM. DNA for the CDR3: TGTGCCAGCCCTGGGATCGGGGCCCAGTACTTC. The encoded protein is CASPGIGAQYF.

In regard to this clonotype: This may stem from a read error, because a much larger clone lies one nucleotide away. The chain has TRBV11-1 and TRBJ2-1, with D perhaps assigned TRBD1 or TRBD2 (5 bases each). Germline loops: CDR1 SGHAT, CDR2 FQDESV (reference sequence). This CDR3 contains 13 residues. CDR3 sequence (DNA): TGTACCAGCAGCTCCGGGGCGAAGGGGGAGCAGTTCTTC. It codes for CTSSSGAKGEQFF.

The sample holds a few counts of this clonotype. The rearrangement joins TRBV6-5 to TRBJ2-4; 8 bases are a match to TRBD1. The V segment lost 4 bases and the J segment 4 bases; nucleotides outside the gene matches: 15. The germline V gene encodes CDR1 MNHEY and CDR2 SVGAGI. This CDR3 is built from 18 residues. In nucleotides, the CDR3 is TGTGCCAGCAGTTCGAAATCCCCCCGGACAGGGCTGAAAAACATTCAGTACTTC. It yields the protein CASSSKSPRTGLKNIQYF.

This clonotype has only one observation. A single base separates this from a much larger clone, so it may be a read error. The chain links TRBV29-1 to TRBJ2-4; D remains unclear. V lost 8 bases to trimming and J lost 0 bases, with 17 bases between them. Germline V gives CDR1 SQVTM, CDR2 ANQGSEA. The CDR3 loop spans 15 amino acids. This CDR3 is CSTAVAILAKNIQYF. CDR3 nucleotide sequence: TGCAGCACAGCTGTGGCAATCCTAGCCAAAAACATTCAGTACTTC.

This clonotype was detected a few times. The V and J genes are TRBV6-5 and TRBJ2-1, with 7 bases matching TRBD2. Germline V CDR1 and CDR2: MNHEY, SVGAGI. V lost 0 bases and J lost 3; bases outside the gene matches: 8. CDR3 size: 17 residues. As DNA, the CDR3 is TGTGCCAGCAGTTACTCGTTTTTACTAGCGAACTACAATGAGCAGTTCTTC. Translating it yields CASSYSFLLANYNEQFF.

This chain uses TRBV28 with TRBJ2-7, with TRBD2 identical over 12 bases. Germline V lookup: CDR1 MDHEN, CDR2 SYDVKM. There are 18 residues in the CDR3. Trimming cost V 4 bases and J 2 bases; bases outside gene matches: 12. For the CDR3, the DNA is TGTGCCAGCAGTTATAGAATTTCTAGCGGGAGGGCCGCCTACGAGCAGTACTTC. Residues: CASSYRISSGRAAYEQYF.